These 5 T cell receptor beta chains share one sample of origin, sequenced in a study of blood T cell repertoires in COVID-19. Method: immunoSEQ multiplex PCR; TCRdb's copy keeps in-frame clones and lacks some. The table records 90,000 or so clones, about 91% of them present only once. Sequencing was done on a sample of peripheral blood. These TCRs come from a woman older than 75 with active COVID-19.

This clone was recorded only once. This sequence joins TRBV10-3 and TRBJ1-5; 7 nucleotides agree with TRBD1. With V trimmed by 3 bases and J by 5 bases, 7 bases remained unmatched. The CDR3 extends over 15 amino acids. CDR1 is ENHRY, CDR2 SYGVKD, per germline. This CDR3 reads CAISDSNRGYQPQHF. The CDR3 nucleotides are TGTGCCATCAGTGATAGCAACAGGGGTTATCAGCCCCAGCATTTT.

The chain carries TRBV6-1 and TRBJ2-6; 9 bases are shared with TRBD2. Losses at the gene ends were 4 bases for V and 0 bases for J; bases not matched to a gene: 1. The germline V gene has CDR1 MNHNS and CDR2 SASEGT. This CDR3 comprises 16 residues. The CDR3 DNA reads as TGTGCCAGCAGTGCGACTAGCGGCTCTGGGGCCAACGTCCTGACTTTC. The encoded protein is CASSATSGSGANVLTF.

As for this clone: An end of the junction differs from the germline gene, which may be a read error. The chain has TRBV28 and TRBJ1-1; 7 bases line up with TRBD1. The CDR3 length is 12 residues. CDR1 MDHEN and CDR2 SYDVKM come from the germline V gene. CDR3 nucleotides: TGTGCCAGCAGTGGCCCGGGACAGAAGGAGGACTTT. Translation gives CASSGPGQKEDF.

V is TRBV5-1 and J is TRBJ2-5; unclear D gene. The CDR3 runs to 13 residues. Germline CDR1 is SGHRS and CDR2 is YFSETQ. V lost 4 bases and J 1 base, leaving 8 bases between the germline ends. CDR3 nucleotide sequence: TGCGCCAGCAGCCCCTTTATCCAAGAGACCCAGTACTTC. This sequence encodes CASSPFIQETQYF.

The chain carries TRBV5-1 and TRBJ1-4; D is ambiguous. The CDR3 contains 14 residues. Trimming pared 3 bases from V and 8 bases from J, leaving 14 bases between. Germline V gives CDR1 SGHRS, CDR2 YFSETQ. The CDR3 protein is CASSSGSGREKLFF. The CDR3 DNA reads TGCGCCAGCAGCTCGGGCAGCGGCCGGGAAAAACTGTTTTTT.